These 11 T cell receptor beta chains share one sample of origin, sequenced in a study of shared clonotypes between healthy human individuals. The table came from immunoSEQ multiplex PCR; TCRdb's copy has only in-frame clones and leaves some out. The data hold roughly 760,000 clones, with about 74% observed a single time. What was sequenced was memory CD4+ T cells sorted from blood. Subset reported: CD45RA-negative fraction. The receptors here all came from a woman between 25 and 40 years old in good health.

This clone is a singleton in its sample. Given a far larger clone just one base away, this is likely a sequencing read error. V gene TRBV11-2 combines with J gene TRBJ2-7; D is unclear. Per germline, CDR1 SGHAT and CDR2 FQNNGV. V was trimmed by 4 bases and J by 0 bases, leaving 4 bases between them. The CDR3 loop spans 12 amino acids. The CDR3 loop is CASSSSSYEQYF. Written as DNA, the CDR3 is TGTGCCAGCAGCTCGAGCTCCTACGAGCAGTACTTC.

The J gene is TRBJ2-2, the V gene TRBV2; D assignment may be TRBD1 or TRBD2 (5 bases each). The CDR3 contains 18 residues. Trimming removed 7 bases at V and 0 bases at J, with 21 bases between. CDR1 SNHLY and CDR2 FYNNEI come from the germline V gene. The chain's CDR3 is CASTPLGTYETNTGELFF. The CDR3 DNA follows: TGTGCCAGCACCCCCCTTGGGACCTATGAAACGAACACCGGGGAGCTGTTTTTT.

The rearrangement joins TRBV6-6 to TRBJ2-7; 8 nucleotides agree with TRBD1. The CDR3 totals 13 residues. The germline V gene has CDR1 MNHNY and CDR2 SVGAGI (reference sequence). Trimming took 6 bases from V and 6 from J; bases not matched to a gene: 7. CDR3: CASRAGGSGEQYF. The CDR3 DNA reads TGTGCCAGCAGGGCAGGGGGCTCTGGCGAGCAGTACTTC.

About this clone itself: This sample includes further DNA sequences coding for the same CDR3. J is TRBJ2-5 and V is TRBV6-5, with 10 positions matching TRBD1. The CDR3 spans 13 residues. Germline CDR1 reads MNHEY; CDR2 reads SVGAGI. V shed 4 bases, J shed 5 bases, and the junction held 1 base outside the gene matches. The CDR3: CASSSGQGETQYF. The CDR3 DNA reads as TGTGCCAGCAGTTCGGGACAGGGGGAGACCCAGTACTTC.

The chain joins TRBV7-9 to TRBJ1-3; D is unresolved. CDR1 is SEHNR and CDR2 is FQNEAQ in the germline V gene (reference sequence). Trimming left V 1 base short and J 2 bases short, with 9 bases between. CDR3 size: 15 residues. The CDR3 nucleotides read TGTGCCAGCAGCTTAGTTATGTCCCCTGGAAACACCATATATTTT. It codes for CASSLVMSPGNTIYF.

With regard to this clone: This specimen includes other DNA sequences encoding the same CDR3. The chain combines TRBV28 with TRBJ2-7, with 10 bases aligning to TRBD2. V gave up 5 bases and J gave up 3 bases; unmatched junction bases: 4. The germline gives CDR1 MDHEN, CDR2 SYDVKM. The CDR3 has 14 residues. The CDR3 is CASSGLAGDYEQYF. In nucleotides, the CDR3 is TGTGCCAGCAGTGGCCTAGCGGGGGACTACGAGCAGTACTTC.

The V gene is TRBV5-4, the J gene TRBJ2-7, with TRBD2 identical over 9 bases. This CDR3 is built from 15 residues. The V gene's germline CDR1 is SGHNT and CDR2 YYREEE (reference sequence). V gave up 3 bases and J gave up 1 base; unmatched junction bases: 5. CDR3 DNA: TGTGCCAGCAGCTCTGCGAGCGGGAGGTCCTACGAGCAGTACTTC. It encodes CASSSASGRSYEQYF.

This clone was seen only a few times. CDR3 nucleotide sequence: TGTGCCAGCAGTTACGGGGCGGGAAACTACAATGAGCAGTTCTTC. This encodes CASSYGAGNYNEQFF. This chain joins TRBV6-6 and TRBJ2-1; maybe TRBD2 (6 bases). The CDR3 has 15 residues. Trimming shortened V by 2 bases and J by 3 bases, and 11 bases separated the two germline ends. Germline CDR1 reads MNHNY; CDR2 reads SVGAGI (reference sequence).

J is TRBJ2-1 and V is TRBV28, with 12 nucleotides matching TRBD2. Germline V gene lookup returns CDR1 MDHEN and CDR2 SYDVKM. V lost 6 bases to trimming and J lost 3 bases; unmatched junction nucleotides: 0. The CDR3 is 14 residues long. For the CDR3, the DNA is TGTGCCAGCAGGACTAGCGGGGGCTACAATGAGCAGTTCTTC. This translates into CASRTSGGYNEQFF.

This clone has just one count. The CDR3 sequence is CASSLGPKQFF. Here the CDR3 DNA reads TGTGCCAGCAGTCTGGGACCTAAACAGTTCTTC. V is TRBV28 and J is TRBJ2-1; D may match TRBD1 or TRBD2 (5 bases each). The CDR3 contains 11 residues. In germline, CDR1 is MDHEN, CDR2 SYDVKM. Trimming stripped 5 bases from V and 13 bases from J, with 12 bases between.

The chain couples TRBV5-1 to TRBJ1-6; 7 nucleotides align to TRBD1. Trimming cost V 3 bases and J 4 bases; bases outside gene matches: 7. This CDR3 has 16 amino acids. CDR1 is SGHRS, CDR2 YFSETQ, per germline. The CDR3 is CASSSTGTEYNSPLHF. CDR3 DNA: TGCGCCAGCAGCTCGACCGGGACAGAGTATAATTCACCCCTCCACTTT.